This T cell receptor (beta chain) appears in the sequencing data of a study of shared clonotypes between healthy human individuals. General study findings and limits: An effect of sequencing depth on clonotype sharing among donors was expected. Some clonotypes were shared by all four sorted-subset donors, while others were not shared. The non-shared ones had lower generation probabilities than the shared ones.

Per the authors' pipeline: ImmunoSEQ only sent back junction sequences with no quality scores, so filtering was done differently. The method was immunoSEQ multiplex PCR; TCRdb's version includes in-frame clones alone and lacks a portion of them. The V and J calls and clone size are taken from that table; D and trimming were inferred from the DNA. The sample yields about 2.4 million clones, under 95% seen once. About this clone: The antigen is unknown.

CD4+ cell separation produced CD45RA+ naive and CD45RA-negative memory subsets. Germline CDR1 reads SGHRS; CDR2 reads YFSETQ. The CDR3 contains 16 residues. With 4 bases removed from V and 6 bases from J, the gap between germline ends came to 20 bases. The sequence was obtained from a man aged 18 to 29 in good health. Some clones in this sample may be carry-over from other donors' samples. The sequenced material came from naive CD4+ T cells from PBMCs. The sample's subset: CD45RA+ positively selected. The chain has TRBV5-1 and TRBJ2-4; a possible D gene is TRBD1 (6 bases). CDR3 protein: CASSTDPGPRGNIQYF. The CDR3, as DNA: TGCGCCAGCAGCACAGATCCCGGGCCCAGGGGAAACATTCAGTACTTC. The full variable domain, in which reference TRBV5-1 and TRBJ2-4 provide the parts outside the CDR3, is KAGVTQTPRYLIKTRGQQVTLSCSPISGHRSVSWYQQTPGQGLQFLFEYFSETQRNKGNFPGRFSGRQFSNSRSEMNVSTLELGDSALYLCASSTDPGPRGNIQYFGAGTRLSVL.